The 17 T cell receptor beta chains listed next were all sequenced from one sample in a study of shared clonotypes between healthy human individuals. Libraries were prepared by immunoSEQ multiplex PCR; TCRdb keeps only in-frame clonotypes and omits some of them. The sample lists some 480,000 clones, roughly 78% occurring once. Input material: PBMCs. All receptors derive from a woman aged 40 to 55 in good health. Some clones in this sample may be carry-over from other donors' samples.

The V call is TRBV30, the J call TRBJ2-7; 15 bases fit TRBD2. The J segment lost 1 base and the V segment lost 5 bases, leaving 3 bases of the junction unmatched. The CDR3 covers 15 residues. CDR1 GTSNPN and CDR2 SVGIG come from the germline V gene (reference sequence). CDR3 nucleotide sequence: TGTGCCTGGGGGACTAGCGGGAGGAGTTCCTACGAGCAGTACTTC. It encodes CAWGTSGRSSYEQYF.

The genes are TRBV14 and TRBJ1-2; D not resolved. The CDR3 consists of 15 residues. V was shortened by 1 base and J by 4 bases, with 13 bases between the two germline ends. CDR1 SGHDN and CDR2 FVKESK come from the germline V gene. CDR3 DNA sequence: TGTGCCAGCAGCCAAGGGGGAGGACTGGGCTATGGCTACACCTTC. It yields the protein CASSQGGGLGYGYTF. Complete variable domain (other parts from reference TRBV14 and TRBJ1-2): EAGVTQFPSHSVIEKGQTVTLRCDPISGHDNLYWYRRVMGKEIKFLLHFVKESKQDESGMPNNRFLAERTGGTYSTLKVQPAELEDSGVYFCASSQGGGLGYGYTFGSGTRLTVV.

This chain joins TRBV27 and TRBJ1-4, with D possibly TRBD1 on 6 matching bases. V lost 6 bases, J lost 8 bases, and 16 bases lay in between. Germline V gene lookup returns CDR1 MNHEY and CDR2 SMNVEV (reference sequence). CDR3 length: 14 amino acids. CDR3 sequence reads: CASSPAGQNEKLFF. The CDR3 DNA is TGTGCCAGCAGCCCGGCCGGACAGAACGAAAAACTGTTTTTT.

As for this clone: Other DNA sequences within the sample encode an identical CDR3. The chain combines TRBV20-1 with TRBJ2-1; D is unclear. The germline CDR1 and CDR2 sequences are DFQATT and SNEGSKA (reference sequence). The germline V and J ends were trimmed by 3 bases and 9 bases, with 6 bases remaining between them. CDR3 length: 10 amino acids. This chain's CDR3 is CSASLGEQFF. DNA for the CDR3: TGCAGTGCTAGCCTTGGTGAGCAGTTCTTC.

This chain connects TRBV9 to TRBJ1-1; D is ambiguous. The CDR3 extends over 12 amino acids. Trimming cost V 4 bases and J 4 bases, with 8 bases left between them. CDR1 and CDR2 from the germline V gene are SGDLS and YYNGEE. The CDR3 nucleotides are TGTGCCAGCAGCCCCACGCTCACTGAAGCTTTCTTT. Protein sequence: CASSPTLTEAFF.

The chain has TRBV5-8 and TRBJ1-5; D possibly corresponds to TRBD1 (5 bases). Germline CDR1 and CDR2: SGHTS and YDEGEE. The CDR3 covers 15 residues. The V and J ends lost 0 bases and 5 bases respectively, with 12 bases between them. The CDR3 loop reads CASSLVGGSDQPQHF. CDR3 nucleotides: TGTGCCAGCAGCTTGGTCGGGGGATCCGATCAGCCCCAGCATTTT.

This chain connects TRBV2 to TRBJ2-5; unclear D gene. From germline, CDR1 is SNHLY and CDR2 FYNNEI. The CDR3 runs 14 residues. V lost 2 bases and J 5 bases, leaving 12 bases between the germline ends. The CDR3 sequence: CASSETGRVETQYF. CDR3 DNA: TGTGCCAGCAGTGAAACCGGTCGGGTGGAGACCCAGTACTTC. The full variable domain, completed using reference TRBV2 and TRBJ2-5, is EPEVTQTPSHQVTQMGQEVILRCVPISNHLYFYWYRQILGQKVEFLVSFYNNEISEKSEIFDDQFSVERPDGSNFTLKIRSTKLEDSAMYFCASSETGRVETQYFGPGTRLLVL.

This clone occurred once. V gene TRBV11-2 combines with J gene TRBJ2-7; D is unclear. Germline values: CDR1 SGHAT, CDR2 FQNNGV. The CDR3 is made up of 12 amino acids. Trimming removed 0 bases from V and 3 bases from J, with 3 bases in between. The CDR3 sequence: CASSLDNYEQYF. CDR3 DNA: TGTGCCAGCAGCTTAGATAACTACGAGCAGTACTTC.

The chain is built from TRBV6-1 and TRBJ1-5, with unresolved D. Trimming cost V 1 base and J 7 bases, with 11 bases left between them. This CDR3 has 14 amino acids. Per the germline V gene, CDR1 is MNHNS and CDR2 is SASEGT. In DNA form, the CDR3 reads TGTGCCAGCAGTGAAGGCAATTTGGGGCAGCCCCAGCATTTT. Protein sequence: CASSEGNLGQPQHF.

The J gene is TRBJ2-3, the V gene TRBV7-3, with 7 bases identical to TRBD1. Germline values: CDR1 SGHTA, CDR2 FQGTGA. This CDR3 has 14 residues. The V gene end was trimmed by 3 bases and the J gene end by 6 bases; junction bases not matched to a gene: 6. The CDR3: CASSLTGTSDTQYF. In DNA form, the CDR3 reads TGTGCCAGCAGCTTGACAGGGACGTCGGATACGCAGTATTTT. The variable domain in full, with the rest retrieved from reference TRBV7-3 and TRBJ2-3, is GAGVSQTPSNKVTEKGKYVELRCDPISGHTALYWYRQSLGQGPEFLIYFQGTGAADDSGLPNDRFFAVRPEGSVSTLKIQRTERGDSAVYLCASSLTGTSDTQYFGPGTRLTVL.

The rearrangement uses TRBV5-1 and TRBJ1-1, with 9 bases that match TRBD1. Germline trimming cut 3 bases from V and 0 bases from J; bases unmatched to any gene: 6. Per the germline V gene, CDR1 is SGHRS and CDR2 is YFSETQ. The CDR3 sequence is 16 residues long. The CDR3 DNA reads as TGCGCCAGCAGCTGGGGGACAGGGACTATGAACACTGAAGCTTTCTTT. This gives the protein CASSWGTGTMNTEAFF.

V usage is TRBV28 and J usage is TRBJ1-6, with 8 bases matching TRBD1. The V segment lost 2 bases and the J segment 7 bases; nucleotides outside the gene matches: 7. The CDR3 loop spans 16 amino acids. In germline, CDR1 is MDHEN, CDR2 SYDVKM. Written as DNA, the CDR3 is TGTGCCAGCAGTTTACGTGCAGGGGGCGCGAATTCACCCCTCCACTTT. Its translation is CASSLRAGGANSPLHF.

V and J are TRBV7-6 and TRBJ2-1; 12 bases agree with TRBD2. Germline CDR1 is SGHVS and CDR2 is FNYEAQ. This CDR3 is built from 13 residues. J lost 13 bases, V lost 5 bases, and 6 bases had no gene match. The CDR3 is CASSTLLAGGQFF. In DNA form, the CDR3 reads TGTGCCAGCAGCACCCTACTAGCGGGAGGCCAGTTCTTC.

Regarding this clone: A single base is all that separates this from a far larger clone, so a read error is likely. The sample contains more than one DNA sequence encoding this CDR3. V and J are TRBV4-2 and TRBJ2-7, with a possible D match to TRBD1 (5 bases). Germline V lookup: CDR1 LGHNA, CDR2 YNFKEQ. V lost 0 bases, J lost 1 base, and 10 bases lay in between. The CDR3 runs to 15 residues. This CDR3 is CASSQEGDVSYEQYF. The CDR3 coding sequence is TGTGCCAGCAGCCAAGAAGGGGATGTATCCTACGAGCAGTACTTC.

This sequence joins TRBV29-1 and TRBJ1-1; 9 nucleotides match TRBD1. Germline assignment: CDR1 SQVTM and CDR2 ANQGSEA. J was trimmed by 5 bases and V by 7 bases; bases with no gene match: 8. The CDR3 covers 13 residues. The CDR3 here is CSALQGAVTEAFF. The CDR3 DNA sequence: TGCAGCGCCCTACAGGGGGCAGTGACTGAAGCTTTCTTT.

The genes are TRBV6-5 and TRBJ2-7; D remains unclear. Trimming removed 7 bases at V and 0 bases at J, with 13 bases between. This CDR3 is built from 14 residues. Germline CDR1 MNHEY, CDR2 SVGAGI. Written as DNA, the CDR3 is TGTGCCAGCACGACATCCGACACCTCCTACGAGCAGTACTTC. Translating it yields CASTTSDTSYEQYF.

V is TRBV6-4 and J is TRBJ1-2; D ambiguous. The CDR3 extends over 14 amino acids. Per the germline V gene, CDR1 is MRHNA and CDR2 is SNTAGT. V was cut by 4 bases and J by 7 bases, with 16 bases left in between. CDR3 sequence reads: CASSVSQEGFGYTF. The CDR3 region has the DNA TGTGCCAGCAGTGTCTCGCAGGAGGGTTTTGGCTACACCTTC.